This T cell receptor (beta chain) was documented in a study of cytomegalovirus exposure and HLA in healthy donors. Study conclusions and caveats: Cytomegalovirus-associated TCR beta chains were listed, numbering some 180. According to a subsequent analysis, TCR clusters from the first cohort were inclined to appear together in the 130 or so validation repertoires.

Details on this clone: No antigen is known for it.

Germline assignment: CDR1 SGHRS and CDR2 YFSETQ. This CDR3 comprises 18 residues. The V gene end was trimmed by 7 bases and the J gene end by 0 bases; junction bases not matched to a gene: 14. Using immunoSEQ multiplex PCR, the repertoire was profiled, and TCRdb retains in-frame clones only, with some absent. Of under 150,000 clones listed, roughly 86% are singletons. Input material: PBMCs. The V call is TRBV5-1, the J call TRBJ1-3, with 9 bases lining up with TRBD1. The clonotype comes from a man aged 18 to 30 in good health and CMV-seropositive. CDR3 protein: CASAAGQGSDSSGNTIYF. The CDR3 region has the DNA TGCGCCAGCGCAGCGGGACAGGGAAGCGATAGCTCTGGAAACACCATATATTTT.